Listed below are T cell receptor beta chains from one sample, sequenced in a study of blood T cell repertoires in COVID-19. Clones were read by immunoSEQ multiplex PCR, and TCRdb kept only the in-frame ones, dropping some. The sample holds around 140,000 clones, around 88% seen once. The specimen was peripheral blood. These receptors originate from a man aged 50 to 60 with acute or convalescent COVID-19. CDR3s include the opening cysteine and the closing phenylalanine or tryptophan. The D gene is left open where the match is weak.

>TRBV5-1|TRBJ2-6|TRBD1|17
CASSLETGISGANVLTF
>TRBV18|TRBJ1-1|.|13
CASSPPERTEAFF
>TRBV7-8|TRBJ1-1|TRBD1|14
CASSFQGAGTEAFF
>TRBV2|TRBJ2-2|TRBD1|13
CASRYRGTGELFF
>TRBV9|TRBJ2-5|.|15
CASSVGASEQETQYF
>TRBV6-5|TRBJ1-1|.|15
CASSPLQTMNTEAFF
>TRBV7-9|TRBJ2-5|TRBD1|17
CASSSSWDSKGVWTQYF
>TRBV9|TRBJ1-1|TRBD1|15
CASSVGTGGHTEAFF
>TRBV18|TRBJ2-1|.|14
CASSQGPQRNEQFF
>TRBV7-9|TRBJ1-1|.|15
CASSLAAVRVFEAFF
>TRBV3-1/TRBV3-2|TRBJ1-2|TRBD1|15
CASSQGDRDNYGYTF
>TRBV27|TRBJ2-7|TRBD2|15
CASSREGTSGSRQYF
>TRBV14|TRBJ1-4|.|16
CASSQDQWGHDEKLFF
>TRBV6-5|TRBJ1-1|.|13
CASNPRAEAEAFF
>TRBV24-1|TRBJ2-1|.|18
CATSDPIGPTVVSYGQFF
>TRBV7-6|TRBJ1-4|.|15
CASSLEGQLNEKLFF
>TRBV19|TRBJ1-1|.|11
CASQGLLEAFF
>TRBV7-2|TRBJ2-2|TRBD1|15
CASSPRTGGTGELFF
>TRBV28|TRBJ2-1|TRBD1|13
CASKTGGRYEQFF
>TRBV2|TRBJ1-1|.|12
CASSRDITEAFF
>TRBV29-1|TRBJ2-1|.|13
CSVRDFAYNEQFF
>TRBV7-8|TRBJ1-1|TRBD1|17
CASSLGQGPAWGTEAFF
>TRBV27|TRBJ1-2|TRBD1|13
CASSFRVDRVHTF
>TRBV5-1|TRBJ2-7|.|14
CASNVGPSTYEQYF
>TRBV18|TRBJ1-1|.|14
CASSLAPGVSEAFF
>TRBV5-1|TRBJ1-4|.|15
CASSGEGVPNEKLFF
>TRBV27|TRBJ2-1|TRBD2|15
CASSFSGRFLNEQFF
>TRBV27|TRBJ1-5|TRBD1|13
CASRQGRTQPQHF
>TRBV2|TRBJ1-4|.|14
CASSPLRSDEKLFF
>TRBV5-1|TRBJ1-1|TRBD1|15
CASSLLGRGETEAFF
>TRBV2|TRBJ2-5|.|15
CASSEGIRERETQYF
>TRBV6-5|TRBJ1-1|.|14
CASSYSSSETEAFF
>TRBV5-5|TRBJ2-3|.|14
CASSSEWGADTQYF
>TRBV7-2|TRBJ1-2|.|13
CASSLERVYGYTF
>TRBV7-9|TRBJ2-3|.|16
CASSPRQVGRSDTQYF
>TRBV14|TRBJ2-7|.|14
CASSSQNYYSEQYF
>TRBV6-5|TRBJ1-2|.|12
CASSQGNYGYTF
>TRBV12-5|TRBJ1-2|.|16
CASGLVQGRGILGYTF
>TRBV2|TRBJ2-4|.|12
CASSGRGGTQYF
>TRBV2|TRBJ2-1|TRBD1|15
CASSERWDRVFEQFF
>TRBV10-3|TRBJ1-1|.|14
CAIKAVTMNTEAFF
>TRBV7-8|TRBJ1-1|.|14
CASSAGTLNTEAFF
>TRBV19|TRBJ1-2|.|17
CASTTERTARANYGYTF
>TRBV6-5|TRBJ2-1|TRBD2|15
CASTTSGGPYNEQFF
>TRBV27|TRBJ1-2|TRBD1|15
CASSSTDRRNYGYTF
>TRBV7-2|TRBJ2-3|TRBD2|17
CASSLRTSTVPRDTQYF
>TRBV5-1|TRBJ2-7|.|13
CASSIPESYEQYF
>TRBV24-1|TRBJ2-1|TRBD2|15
CATSDGWTRDNEQFF
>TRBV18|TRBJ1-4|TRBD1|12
CASSPDREKLFF
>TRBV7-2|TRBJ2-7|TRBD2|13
CASRTSGSYEQYF
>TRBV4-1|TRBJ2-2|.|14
CASSRTVDTGELFF
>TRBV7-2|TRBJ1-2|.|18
CASNQDSQTASSGYGYTF
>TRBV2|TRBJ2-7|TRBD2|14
CASSTSGSSYEQYF
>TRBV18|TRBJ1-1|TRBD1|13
CASTIQGDTEAFF